The rows below give T cell receptor beta chains drawn from one sample of a study of blood T cells in healthy people across ages. TCRdb reanalysed the 5' RACE reads using MiXCR and keeps one entry per CDR3 protein. This repertoire shows some 930,000 distinct CDR3 sequences, almost 30% found once; its top ten account for about 9.4%. These data were also filed under a second study, of T cells of mothers and their children.

The sequenced sample consisted of blood. The receptors were sampled from a woman aged 40 to 50 in good health. Both conserved end residues are trimmed from each CDR3. Fields, in order: V gene, J gene, CDR3 protein.

v_call: TRBV7-6
j_call: TRBJ2-6
cdr3_aa: ASSPGLATSGANVLT

v_call: TRBV28
j_call: TRBJ2-2
cdr3_aa: AGRKGTDNTGELF

v_call: TRBV5-1
j_call: TRBJ2-5
cdr3_aa: ASSPFGRTLQEAQY

v_call: TRBV28
j_call: TRBJ1-2
cdr3_aa: ASSLGRVGYT

v_call: TRBV6-5
j_call: TRBJ1-1
cdr3_aa: ASRPMDRGHTEAF

v_call: TRBV7-2
j_call: TRBJ2-7
cdr3_aa: ASSPSHQATYEQY

v_call: TRBV5-8
j_call: TRBJ1-1
cdr3_aa: ASSLALLMNTEAF

v_call: TRBV7-9
j_call: TRBJ1-2
cdr3_aa: ASSFEGRVFGYT

v_call: TRBV20-1
j_call: TRBJ2-1
cdr3_aa: SAGVRRNEQF

v_call: TRBV29-1
j_call: TRBJ2-3
cdr3_aa: SVDLAGTDTQY

v_call: TRBV12-3/TRBV12-4
j_call: TRBJ2-5
cdr3_aa: ASSPGLAGLTLTQY

v_call: TRBV5-4
j_call: TRBJ1-2
cdr3_aa: AGSLGAEPNYGYT

v_call: TRBV9
j_call: TRBJ1-2
cdr3_aa: ASSVATGNYGYT

v_call: TRBV7-6
j_call: TRBJ2-1
cdr3_aa: ASSLYPAGGGDEQF

v_call: TRBV11-2
j_call: TRBJ2-7
cdr3_aa: ASSLETGDGFYEQY

v_call: TRBV7-8
j_call: TRBJ2-1
cdr3_aa: ASGVNDRGTTSGSLNEQF

v_call: TRBV25-1
j_call: TRBJ1-5
cdr3_aa: ASSEPVEPQH

v_call: TRBV28
j_call: TRBJ1-2
cdr3_aa: ASSQLFQVSYT

v_call: TRBV7-2
j_call: TRBJ2-3
cdr3_aa: ASIPGQFTDTQY

v_call: TRBV12-3/TRBV12-4
j_call: TRBJ2-1
cdr3_aa: ASSFLGGPYNEQF

v_call: TRBV24-1
j_call: TRBJ2-1
cdr3_aa: ATGFGGRTYNEQF

v_call: TRBV6-4
j_call: TRBJ2-6
cdr3_aa: ASSDGEANVLT

v_call: TRBV28
j_call: TRBJ2-1
cdr3_aa: ASSFPTSGRASTNEQF